This TCR beta chain was sequenced in a study of glioma-infiltrating T cells. Per germline, CDR1 LNHNV and CDR2 YYDKDF (reference sequence). V was pared by 0 bases and J by 8 bases, with 20 bases between. The CDR3 consists of 16 residues. The iRepertoire nested amplicon-rescue multiplex PCR amplified TCR alpha and beta CDR3s from RNA. For one-step reverse transcription and amplification, 100-400 ng of tissue mRNA or PBMC total RNA was used. TCRdb re-analysed the multiplex PCR reads in MiXCR, keeping a single row per CDR3 protein. The repertoire includes about 93,000 distinct CDR3 sequences, around 37% of them detected once, and roughly two fifths sits in the top ten. Points on this clonotype: Its antigen is unidentified.

Regarding the study as a whole: Tissue and blood shared very few CDR3 sequences. Above-expected tissue-blood divergence occurred in all gliomas, most in low-grade ones.

This clonotype was sampled from a human donor with low-grade glioma or glioblastoma, undergoing nonglioma brain surgery, or in good health (not recorded which). The specimen sequenced was glioma tissue, nonneoplastic brain tissue, or PBMCs (not recorded which). This chain joins TRBV15 and TRBJ2-7, with a possible D match to TRBD1 (5 bases). DNA for the CDR3: TGTGCCACCAGCAGAGATCTTCCCACCTCCAGGGATAAGCAGTACTTC. Amino acid sequence: CATSRDLPTSRDKQYF.